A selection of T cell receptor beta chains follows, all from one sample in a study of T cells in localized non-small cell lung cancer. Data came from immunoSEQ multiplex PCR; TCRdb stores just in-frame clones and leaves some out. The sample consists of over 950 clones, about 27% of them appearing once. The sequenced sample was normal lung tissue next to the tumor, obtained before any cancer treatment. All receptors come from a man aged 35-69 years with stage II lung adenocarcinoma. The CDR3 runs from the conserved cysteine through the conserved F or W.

CDR3 protein: CAWSAEGGRTGELFF
J gene: TRBJ2-2
V gene: TRBV30

CDR3 protein: CASGTVKRGENNEQFF
J gene: TRBJ2-1
V gene: TRBV28

CDR3 protein: CASKQGAAGELFF
J gene: TRBJ2-2
V gene: TRBV19

CDR3 protein: CASSQSGLAGGLEETQYF
J gene: TRBJ2-5
V gene: TRBV11-3

CDR3 protein: CASSLFSYEQYF
J gene: TRBJ2-7
V gene: TRBV6-8

CDR3 protein: CASSDPGLGTDTQYF
J gene: TRBJ2-3
V gene: TRBV6-8

CDR3 protein: CASSEHYEAWTKNAGMGNQPQHF
J gene: TRBJ1-5
V gene: TRBV6-8

CDR3 protein: CASSPYSSYNEQFF
J gene: TRBJ2-1
V gene: TRBV5-1

CDR3 protein: CAWSPGLSQQPQHF
J gene: TRBJ1-5
V gene: TRBV30

CDR3 protein: CASSLLAGVNTGELFF
J gene: TRBJ2-2
V gene: TRBV11-3

CDR3 protein: CASRRDLNTEAFF
J gene: TRBJ1-1
V gene: TRBV2

CDR3 protein: CASGRQMNTEAFF
J gene: TRBJ1-1
V gene: TRBV28

CDR3 protein: CAISGLAGAGYEQYF
J gene: TRBJ2-7
V gene: TRBV10-3

CDR3 protein: CASSISVRGTYLNTEAFF
J gene: TRBJ1-1
V gene: TRBV19

CDR3 protein: CASSLLLAGGSTDTQYF
J gene: TRBJ2-3
V gene: TRBV4-1

CDR3 protein: CASSLSGTVNYEQYF
J gene: TRBJ2-7
V gene: TRBV11-3

CDR3 protein: CASSYSSARETQYF
J gene: TRBJ2-5
V gene: TRBV6-8